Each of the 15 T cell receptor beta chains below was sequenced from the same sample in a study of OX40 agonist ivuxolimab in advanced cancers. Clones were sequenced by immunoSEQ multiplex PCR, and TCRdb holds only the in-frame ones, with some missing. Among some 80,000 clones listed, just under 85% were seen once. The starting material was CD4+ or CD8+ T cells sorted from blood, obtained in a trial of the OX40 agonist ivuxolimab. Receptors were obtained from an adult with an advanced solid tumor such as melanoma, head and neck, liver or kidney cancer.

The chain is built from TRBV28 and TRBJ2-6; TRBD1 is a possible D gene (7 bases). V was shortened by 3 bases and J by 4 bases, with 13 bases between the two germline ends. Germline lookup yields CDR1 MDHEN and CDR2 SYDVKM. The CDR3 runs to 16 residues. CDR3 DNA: TGTGCCAGCAGTTTCAGGGGGGTGACAGGGGCCAACGTCCTGACTTTC. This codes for CASSFRGVTGANVLTF.

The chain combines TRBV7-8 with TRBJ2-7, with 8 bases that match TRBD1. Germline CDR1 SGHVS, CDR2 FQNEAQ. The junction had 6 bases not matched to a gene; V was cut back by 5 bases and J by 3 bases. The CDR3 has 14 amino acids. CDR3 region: CASSRQGANYEQYF. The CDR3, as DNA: TGTGCCAGCAGCCGGCAGGGGGCCAACTACGAGCAGTACTTC.

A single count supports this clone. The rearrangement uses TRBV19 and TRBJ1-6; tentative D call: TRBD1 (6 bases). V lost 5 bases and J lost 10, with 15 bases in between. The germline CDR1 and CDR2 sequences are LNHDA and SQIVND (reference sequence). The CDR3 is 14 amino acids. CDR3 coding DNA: TGTGCCAGTAGTTTCGCAGGGGTTGGGTCACCCCTCCACTTT. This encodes CASSFAGVGSPLHF.

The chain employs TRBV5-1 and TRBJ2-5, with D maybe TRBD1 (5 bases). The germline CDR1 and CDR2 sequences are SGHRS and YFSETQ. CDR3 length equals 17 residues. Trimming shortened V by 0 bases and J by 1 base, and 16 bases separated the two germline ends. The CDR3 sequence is CASSLAAPRGPQETQYF. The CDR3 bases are TGCGCCAGCAGCTTGGCCGCCCCTAGGGGCCCCCAAGAGACCCAGTACTTC.

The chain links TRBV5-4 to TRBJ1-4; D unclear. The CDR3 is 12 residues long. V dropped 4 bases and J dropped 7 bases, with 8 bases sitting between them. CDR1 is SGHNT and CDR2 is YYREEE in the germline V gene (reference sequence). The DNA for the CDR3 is TGTGCCAGCAGCCGCCGGGGTGAAAAACTGTTTTTT. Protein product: CASSRRGEKLFF.

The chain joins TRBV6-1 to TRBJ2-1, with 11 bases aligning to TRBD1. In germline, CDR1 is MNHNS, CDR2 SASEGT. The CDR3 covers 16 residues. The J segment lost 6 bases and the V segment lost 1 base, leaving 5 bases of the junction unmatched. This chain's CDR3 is CASSEDGQGALNEQFF. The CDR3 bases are TGTGCCAGCAGTGAAGATGGACAGGGGGCCCTCAATGAGCAGTTCTTC.

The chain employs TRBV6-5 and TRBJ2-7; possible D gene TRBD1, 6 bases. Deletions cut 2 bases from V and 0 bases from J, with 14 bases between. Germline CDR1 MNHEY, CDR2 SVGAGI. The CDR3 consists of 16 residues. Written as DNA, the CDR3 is TGTGCCAGCAGTTACGGGGGCGTCCTTCTCTCCTACGAGCAGTACTTC. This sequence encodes CASSYGGVLLSYEQYF.

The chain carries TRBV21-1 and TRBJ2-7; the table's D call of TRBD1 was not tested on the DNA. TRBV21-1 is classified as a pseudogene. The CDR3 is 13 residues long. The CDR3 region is CASSNAMGHEQCF. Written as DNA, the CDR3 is TGTGCCAGCAGCAATGCCATGGGCCACGAGCAGTGCTTC.

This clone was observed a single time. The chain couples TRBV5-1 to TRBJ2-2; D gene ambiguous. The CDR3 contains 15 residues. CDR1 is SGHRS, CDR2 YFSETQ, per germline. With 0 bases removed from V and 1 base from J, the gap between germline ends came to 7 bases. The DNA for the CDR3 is TGCGCCAGCAGCTTGGAACGGATGAACACCGGGGAGCTGTTTTTT. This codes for CASSLERMNTGELFF.

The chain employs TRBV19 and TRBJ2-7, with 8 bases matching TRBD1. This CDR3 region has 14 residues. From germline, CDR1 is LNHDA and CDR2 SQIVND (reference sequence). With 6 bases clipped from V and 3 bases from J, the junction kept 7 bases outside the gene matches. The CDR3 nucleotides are TGTGCCAGTAGCGTGGGACAGGAATTCTACGAGCAGTACTTC. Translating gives CASSVGQEFYEQYF.

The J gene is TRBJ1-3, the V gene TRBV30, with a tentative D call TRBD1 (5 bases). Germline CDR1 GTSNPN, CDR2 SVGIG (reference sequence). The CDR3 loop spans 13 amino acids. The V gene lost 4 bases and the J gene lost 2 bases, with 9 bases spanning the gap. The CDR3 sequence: CAWTPGAGNTIYF. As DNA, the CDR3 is TGTGCCTGGACCCCGGGGGCTGGAAACACCATATATTTT. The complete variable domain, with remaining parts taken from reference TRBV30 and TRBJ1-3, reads SQTIHQWPATLVQPVGSPLSLECTVEGTSNPNLYWYRQAAGRGLQLLFYSVGIGQISSEVPQNLSASRPQDRQFILSSKKLLLSDSGFYLCAWTPGAGNTIYFGEGSWLTVV.

The CDR3 is CASSLGGPYNEQFF. The DNA of the CDR3 is TGTGCCAGCAGCTTGGGGGGACCCTACAATGAGCAGTTCTTC. The rearrangement joins TRBV5-4 to TRBJ2-1; D may match TRBD1 or TRBD2 (5 bases each). Germline CDR1 reads SGHNT; CDR2 reads YYREEE (reference sequence). CDR3 length: 14 residues. Trimming cost V 0 bases and J 2 bases, with 6 bases left between them.

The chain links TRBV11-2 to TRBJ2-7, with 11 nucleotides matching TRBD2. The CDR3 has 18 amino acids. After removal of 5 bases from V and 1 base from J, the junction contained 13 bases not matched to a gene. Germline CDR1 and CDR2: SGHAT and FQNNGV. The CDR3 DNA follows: TGTGCCAGCAGCCCACAGACTAGCGGGGCTTACAATTCCTACGAGCAGTACTTC. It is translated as CASSPQTSGAYNSYEQYF.

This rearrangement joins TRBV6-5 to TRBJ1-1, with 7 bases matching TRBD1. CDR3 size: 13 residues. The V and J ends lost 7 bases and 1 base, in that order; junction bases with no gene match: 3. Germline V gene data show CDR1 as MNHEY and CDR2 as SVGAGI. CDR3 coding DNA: TGTGCCAGCATGGGACAGCCGAACACTGAAGCTTTCTTT. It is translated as CASMGQPNTEAFF.

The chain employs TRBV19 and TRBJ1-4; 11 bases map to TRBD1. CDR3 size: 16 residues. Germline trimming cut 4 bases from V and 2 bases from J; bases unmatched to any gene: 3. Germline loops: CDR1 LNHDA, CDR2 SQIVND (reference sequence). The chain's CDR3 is CASSTDRGRTNEKLFF. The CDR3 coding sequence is TGTGCCAGTAGTACGGACAGGGGGCGGACTAATGAAAAACTGTTTTTT.